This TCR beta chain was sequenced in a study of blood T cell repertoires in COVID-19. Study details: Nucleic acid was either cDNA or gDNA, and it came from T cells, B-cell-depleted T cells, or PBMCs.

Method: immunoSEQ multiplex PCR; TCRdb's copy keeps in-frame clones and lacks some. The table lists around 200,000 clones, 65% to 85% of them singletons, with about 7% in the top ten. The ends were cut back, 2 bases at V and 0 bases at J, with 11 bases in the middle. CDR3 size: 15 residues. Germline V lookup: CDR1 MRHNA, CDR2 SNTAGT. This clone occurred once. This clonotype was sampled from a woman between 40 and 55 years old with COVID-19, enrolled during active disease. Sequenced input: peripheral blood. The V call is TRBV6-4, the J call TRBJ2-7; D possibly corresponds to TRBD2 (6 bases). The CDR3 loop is CASSDDYGSSYEQYF. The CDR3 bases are TGTGCCAGCAGTGACGACTACGGGAGCTCCTACGAGCAGTACTTC.